Listed below are T cell receptor beta chains from one sample, sequenced in a study of shared T cell receptors in the human thymus. TCRdb's copy holds only in-frame clones and misses some; the assay was immunoSEQ multiplex PCR. The sample holds hundreds of thousands of clones, 80% to 90% seen once. The same sample was also used in a study of human thymus T cells.

The sequenced material came from thymocytes. The receptor source for this set is a boy under two years old with a congenital heart defect. Each CDR3 is given with its conserved first and last residue. The D gene is left open where the match is weak. Some rows have no size entry. The others give once, few or many, or a class for an expanded clone.

CDR3,DNA,V,J,D,size
CASSLDGARGSLHF,TGTGCCAGCAGCCTAGACGGGGCCCGGGGGTCCCTCCACTTT,TRBV7-8,TRBJ1-6,NA,NA
CASSARRETQYF,TGTGCCAGCAGTGCAAGGAGGGAGACCCAGTACTTC,TRBV25-1,TRBJ2-5,NA,NA
CATSRSPTGYMNTEAFF,TGTGCCACCAGCAGATCACCCACAGGGTACATGAACACTGAAGCTTTCTTT,TRBV15,TRBJ1-1,NA,once
CASRERSHQPQHF,TGTGCCAGCAGGGAGCGATCTCATCAGCCCCAGCATTTT,TRBV6-5,TRBJ1-5,NA,NA
CAISESRDRDSNSPLHF,TGTGCCATCAGTGAGTCTAGGGATCGGGACAGCAATTCACCCCTCCACTTT,TRBV10-3,TRBJ1-6,TRBD1,NA
CASSPSLGRIIYEQYF,TGCGCCAGCAGCCCCTCCCTGGGCAGAATAATCTACGAGCAGTACTTC,TRBV4-3,TRBJ2-7,NA,NA
CASSQDRVTGNTGELFF,TGCGCCAGCAGCCAAGATCGGGTGACTGGCAACACCGGGGAGCTGTTTTTT,TRBV4-1,TRBJ2-2,NA,NA
CAWTGGITEAFF,TGTGCCTGGACAGGGGGAATCACTGAAGCTTTCTTT,TRBV30,TRBJ1-1,TRBD1,NA
CASSVVASGANVLTF,TGTGCCAGCAGCGTAGTCGCGAGTGGGGCCAACGTCCTGACTTTC,TRBV9,TRBJ2-6,NA,few
CASSLDRPPNYGYTF,TGTGCCAGCAGTCTCGACAGGCCACCTAACTATGGCTACACCTTC,TRBV28,TRBJ1-2,NA,NA
CASSQMDRETYEQYF,TGCGCCAGCAGCCAAATGGACAGGGAGACCTACGAGCAGTACTTC,TRBV4-3,TRBJ2-7,TRBD1,NA
CATKGQGDLGTDTQYF,TGTGCCACCAAGGGACAGGGGGACCTCGGTACAGATACGCAGTATTTT,TRBV15,TRBJ2-3,TRBD1,NA
CASSLLENYGYTF,TGTGCCAGCAGCTTACTGGAGAACTATGGCTACACCTTC,TRBV7-8,TRBJ1-2,NA,NA
CTISHRDGEKLFF,TGTACCATCAGCCACAGGGATGGAGAAAAACTGTTTTTT,TRBV10-3,TRBJ1-4,NA,NA
CASSFRVGAEAFF,TGTGCCAGCAGCTTCCGGGTCGGTGCTGAAGCTTTCTTT,TRBV5-4,TRBJ1-1,NA,NA
CASSHTGDCCYGYTF,TGCGCCAGCAGCCATACAGGGGATTGCTGCTATGGCTACACCTTC,TRBV4-3,TRBJ1-2,TRBD1,NA
CASSTGDSGIVEEQYF,TGCGCCAGCAGCACTGGTGATAGCGGGATCGTGGAGGAGCAGTACTTC,TRBV5-1,TRBJ2-7,TRBD2,NA
CASSPDTGGSADCNSPLHF,TGTGCCAGCAGCCCCGATACAGGGGGCTCTGCAGATTGCAATTCACCCCTCCACTTT,TRBV7-2,TRBJ1-6,TRBD1,NA
CATQGARNSPLHF,TGTGCCACACAGGGGGCGCGGAATTCACCCCTCCACTTT,TRBV6-6,TRBJ1-6,TRBD1,few
CASSIGGNNRASRKNEQFF,TGTGCCAGTAGTATAGGGGGAAATAACAGGGCAAGTAGGAAGAATGAGCAGTTCTTC,TRBV19,TRBJ2-1,NA,NA
CASTRRRELGNEQFF,TGTGCCAGCACACGGAGACGGGAGCTCGGTAATGAGCAGTTCTTC,TRBV18,TRBJ2-1,NA,NA
CASSQERRSDGTIYF,TGTGCCAGCAGCCAAGAAAGAAGGTCAGACGGGACCATATATTTT,TRBV4-2,TRBJ1-3,NA,NA
CSAGQDYEQYF,TGCAGTGCTGGACAGGACTACGAGCAGTACTTC,TRBV20-1,TRBJ2-7,TRBD1,NA
CASSQEQQENTDTQYF,TGCGCCAGCAGCCAAGAGCAACAGGAAAACACAGATACGCAGTATTTT,TRBV4-1,TRBJ2-3,NA,NA
CASRDFRTGELFF,TGCGCCAGCCGGGACTTCCGCACCGGGGAGCTGTTTTTT,TRBV5-1,TRBJ2-2,NA,NA
CASSFPRGQPQHF,TGTGCCAGCAGTTTTCCCCGCGGTCAGCCCCAGCATTTT,TRBV28,TRBJ1-5,NA,NA
CASSPGSQRRARDTQYF,TGTGCCAGCAGCCCGGGGAGCCAGCGGAGGGCTCGCGATACGCAGTATTTT,TRBV11-3,TRBJ2-3,NA,NA
CASSVHRDTDTQYF,TGTGCCAGCAGTGTACACAGGGACACAGATACGCAGTATTTT,TRBV6-1,TRBJ2-3,NA,NA
CASLDRDTGELFF,TGTGCCAGCCTCGACAGGGACACCGGGGAGCTGTTTTTT,TRBV6-5,TRBJ2-2,TRBD1,once
CASSHNPGTGYGYTF,TGTGCCAGTAGTCATAACCCAGGGACAGGGTACGGCTACACCTTC,TRBV19,TRBJ1-2,TRBD1,NA
CASTLIRGQIYGYTF,TGTGCCAGCACGCTGATAAGGGGACAGATCTATGGCTACACCTTC,TRBV6-6,TRBJ1-2,TRBD1,NA
CASSLRDNSYNEQFF,TGTGCCAGCAGCTTAAGGGACAACTCCTACAATGAGCAGTTCTTC,TRBV11-1,TRBJ2-1,NA,NA
CAWSAGLGSYEQYF,TGTGCCTGGAGTGCAGGGTTGGGCTCCTACGAGCAGTACTTC,TRBV30,TRBJ2-7,NA,NA
CASRGVWEAEQYF,TGTGCCAGCAGGGGGGTATGGGAGGCCGAGCAGTACTTC,TRBV21-1,TRBJ2-7,NA,NA
CSAGRNQPQHF,TGCAGTGCGGGCCGCAATCAGCCCCAGCATTTT,TRBV20-1,TRBJ1-5,NA,NA
CATSIPGQGASEQYF,TGTGCCACCAGCATACCGGGACAGGGGGCCAGCGAGCAGTACTTC,TRBV15,TRBJ2-7,TRBD1,NA
CASRSKDRAYGYTF,TGTGCCAGCAGATCCAAGGACAGGGCGTATGGCTACACCTTC,TRBV6-5,TRBJ1-2,TRBD1,NA
CASSLESPGNYEQYF,TGTGCCAGCAGCTTGGAGAGTCCAGGGAACTACGAGCAGTACTTC,TRBV5-5,TRBJ2-7,NA,NA
CASSALHREGGYTF,TGTGCCAGCAGCGCCCTACACAGGGAAGGCGGCTACACCTTC,TRBV9,TRBJ1-2,NA,NA
CASSLGAGPQETQYF,TGTGCCAGCAGTTTAGGAGCGGGGCCCCAAGAGACCCAGTACTTC,TRBV27,TRBJ2-5,TRBD2,NA
CASSQDTSGVLTGELFF,TGTGCCAGCAGCCAAGACACTAGCGGGGTACTCACCGGGGAGCTGTTTTTT,TRBV14,TRBJ2-2,TRBD2,NA
CASSVRETYNSPLHF,TGTGCCAGCAGTGTAAGGGAGACCTATAATTCACCCCTCCACTTT,TRBV6-1,TRBJ1-6,NA,NA
CASRDRNQPQHF,TGTGCCAGCAGGGACAGAAATCAGCCCCAGCATTTT,TRBV6-1,TRBJ1-5,NA,NA
CASSVDGGTNYGYTF,TGTGCCAGCAGCGTAGATGGCGGTACTAACTATGGCTACACCTTC,TRBV9,TRBJ1-2,NA,NA
CASSVLGDRGGNEQFF,TGTGCCAGCAGTGTGTTGGGAGACAGGGGTGGCAATGAGCAGTTCTTC,TRBV2,TRBJ2-1,TRBD1,NA
CASSPPGSGNTEAFF,TGTGCCAGCAGCCCCCCCGGGAGTGGGAACACTGAAGCTTTCTTT,TRBV27,TRBJ1-1,NA,NA
CASSSTGGRGYTF,TGCGCCAGCAGCTCCACCGGGGGACGTGGCTACACCTTC,TRBV5-1,TRBJ1-2,NA,NA
CASSQAGQGRTNTEAFF,TGCGCCAGCAGCCAAGCCGGCCAGGGTAGGACGAACACTGAAGCTTTCTTT,TRBV4-3,TRBJ1-1,NA,once
CASSFPRTSAPYEQYF,TGTGCCAGCAGTTTCCCCCGGACTAGCGCACCCTACGAGCAGTACTTC,TRBV28,TRBJ2-7,TRBD2,NA
CATSRDDRDRDYEQYF,TGTGCCACCAGCAGAGATGACCGGGACAGGGATTACGAGCAGTACTTC,TRBV15,TRBJ2-7,TRBD1,NA